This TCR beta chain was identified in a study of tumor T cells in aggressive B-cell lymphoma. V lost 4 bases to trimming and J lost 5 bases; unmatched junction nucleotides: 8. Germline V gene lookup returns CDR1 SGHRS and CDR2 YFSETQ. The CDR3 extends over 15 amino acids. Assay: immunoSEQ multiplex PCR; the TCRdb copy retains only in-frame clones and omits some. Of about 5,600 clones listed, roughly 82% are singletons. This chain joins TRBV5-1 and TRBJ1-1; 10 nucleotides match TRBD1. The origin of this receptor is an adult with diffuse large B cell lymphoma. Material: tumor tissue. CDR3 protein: CASSHSGTGVTEAFF. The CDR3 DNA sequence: TGCGCCAGCAGCCATTCCGGGACAGGGGTTACTGAAGCTTTCTTT.